The entry below describes one T cell receptor beta chain. Its antigen is not identified. This entry is derived from a study of siplizumab effects on memory and regulatory T cells. Study-wide points: Siplizumab led to significantly less abundant alloreactive sequences that could be traced back to unstimulated CD4+ memory cells. Naive T cells seemed more diverse than memory cells and seemed major alloresponse contributors. On average, under 70% of mappable alloreactive CD4+ clones were Treg-derived under siplizumab, against about 27% in controls.

CDR3 length: 14 residues. Germline values: CDR1 MGHDK, CDR2 SYGVNS. V was shortened by 3 bases and J by 9 bases, with 14 bases between the two germline ends. Assayed TCR templates numbered about 10^5 for each sample. Measured with immunoSEQ multiplex PCR; TCRdb has only the in-frame clones, and not every one. This sample has more than 90,000 clones; around nine tenths occur once, and the top ten carry 12%. The source of this sequence is a human donor in good health. The sequenced sample consisted of non-Treg CD4+ T cells sorted from blood. The chain recombines TRBV25-1 with TRBJ1-4; D perhaps matches TRBD1 (5 bases). CDR3 coding DNA: TGTGCCAGCAGTGAGGGCAGGGTAGTACAAAAACTGTTTTTT. It specifies CASSEGRVVQKLFF.